The 18 T cell receptor beta chains below were found in one sample sequenced in a study of cytomegalovirus exposure and HLA in healthy donors. The data were produced by immunoSEQ multiplex PCR, yet TCRdb's version contains in-frame clones alone and is incomplete. Of about 220,000 clones listed, around nine tenths were seen once; the top ten hold roughly 1%. Sequenced: PBMCs. The source is a woman in her late teens or twenties in good health and CMV-seronegative.

J is TRBJ2-1 and V is TRBV19, with 9 bases identical to TRBD1. From germline, CDR1 is LNHDA and CDR2 SQIVND (reference sequence). Trimming cost V 2 bases and J 5 bases; bases outside gene matches: 4. The CDR3 has 15 amino acids. CDR3 amino acids: CASSIRGQGNNEQFF. CDR3 nucleotide sequence: TGTGCCAGTAGTATAAGGGGACAGGGAAACAATGAGCAGTTCTTC.

J is TRBJ1-1 and V is TRBV11-2; D might be TRBD1 (6 bases). The germline V gene has CDR1 SGHAT and CDR2 FQNNGV. V was clipped by 5 bases and J by 2 bases, with 18 bases between them. CDR3 length equals 16 residues. The CDR3 DNA reads as TGTGCCAGCAGCCCCCGGTGGGCAGGGGAAAACACTGAAGCTTTCTTT. This gives the protein CASSPRWAGENTEAFF. The whole variable domain, remainder taken from reference TRBV11-2 and TRBJ1-1, is EAGVAQSPRYKIIEKRQSVAFWCNPISGHATLYWYQQILGQGPKLLIQFQNNGVVDDSQLPKDRFSAERLKGVDSTLKIQPAKLEDSAVYLCASSPRWAGENTEAFFGQGTRLTVV.

The chain combines TRBV29-1 with TRBJ2-1, with 11 bases identical to TRBD2. Germline V lookup: CDR1 SQVTM, CDR2 ANQGSEA. After removal of 4 bases from V and 8 bases from J, the junction contained 4 bases not matched to a gene. The CDR3 is 13 residues long. The DNA for the CDR3 is TGCAGCGTTGTAGCGGGAGGGGGCTATGAGCAGTTCTTC. It encodes CSVVAGGGYEQFF.

This rearrangement joins TRBV19 to TRBJ1-1; D remains ambiguous. The CDR3 runs 14 residues. Germline V CDR1 and CDR2: LNHDA, SQIVND (reference sequence). Between the trimmed V and J ends, which lost 5 bases and 1 base, there was a span of 11 bases. In DNA, the CDR3 is TGTGCCAGTAGTCCGATGACTGGGAACACTGAAGCTTTCTTT. Its protein product is CASSPMTGNTEAFF.

V gene TRBV6-1 combines with J gene TRBJ1-1; possibly TRBD1 for D (6 bases). Germline V CDR1 and CDR2: MNHNS, SASEGT. V was shortened by 6 bases and J by 0 bases, with 11 bases between the two germline ends. This CDR3 spans 14 amino acids. In DNA, the CDR3 is TGTGCCAGCAGGACAGGACAGATGAACACTGAAGCTTTCTTT. This gives the protein CASRTGQMNTEAFF.

V and J are TRBV19 and TRBJ2-2, with D tentatively TRBD1 (5 bases). The CDR3 spans 14 residues. From germline, CDR1 is LNHDA and CDR2 SQIVND (reference sequence). Trimming left V 5 bases short and J 5 bases short, with 12 bases between. The DNA for the CDR3 is TGTGCCAGTAGTCCGCGCAGGGAAACCGGGGAGCTGTTTTTT. This gives the protein CASSPRRETGELFF.

The chain carries TRBV29-1 and TRBJ1-2; 9 bases agree with TRBD1. The V and J ends lost 6 bases and 3 bases, in that order; junction bases with no gene match: 5. This CDR3 is built from 13 residues. The germline V gene encodes CDR1 SQVTM and CDR2 ANQGSEA. CDR3 protein: CSVRTGADYGYTF. The CDR3, as DNA: TGCAGCGTGAGGACAGGGGCCGACTATGGCTACACCTTC.

This chain connects TRBV7-7 to TRBJ2-5; 7 bases line up with TRBD1. The V and J ends lost 6 bases and 0 bases, in that order; junction bases with no gene match: 10. CDR3 length: 16 amino acids. Germline CDR1 SSHAT, CDR2 FNYEAQ (reference sequence). The DNA of the CDR3 is TGTGCCAGCAGTCGACAGGGAAAGCCTTACCAAGAGACCCAGTACTTC. It translates to CASSRQGKPYQETQYF.

The V call is TRBV6-5, the J call TRBJ1-1; D remains unclear. V lost 5 bases and J lost 6, with 7 bases in between. The germline CDR1 and CDR2 sequences are MNHEY and SVGAGI. CDR3 length: 11 amino acids. CDR3 amino acids: CASSKAAEAFF. CDR3 bases: TGTGCCAGCAGTAAGGCGGCTGAAGCTTTCTTT.

The rearrangement links TRBV6-5 to TRBJ1-2; 11 bases align to TRBD1. J was trimmed by 8 bases and V by 6 bases; bases with no gene match: 11. CDR1 is MNHEY and CDR2 is SVGAGI in the germline V gene. The CDR3 is 15 amino acids. The CDR3 bases are TGTGCCAGCAGCCGCCAAGGACAGGGGGCTTTCGGCTACACCTTC. It yields the protein CASSRQGQGAFGYTF.

V and J are TRBV5-1 and TRBJ2-6, with 12 bases matching TRBD2. V dropped 4 bases and J dropped 2; count of bases not matched to a gene: 10. CDR1 is SGHRS, CDR2 YFSETQ, per germline. There are 19 residues in the CDR3. CDR3 DNA sequence: TGCGCCAGCAGCCCACTAGCGGGAGGTCCTTCGGCTGGGGCCAACGTCCTGACTTTC. Its translation is CASSPLAGGPSAGANVLTF.

V usage is TRBV4-1 and J usage is TRBJ2-3; the D gene is possibly TRBD2 (6 bases). The V end lost 4 bases, the J end lost 0 bases, and 20 bases lay between the germline ends. The CDR3 consists of 18 residues. Germline V gene sequence: CDR1 MGHRA, CDR2 YSYEKL. The CDR3 sequence is CASSLYTAAGSSTDTQYF. In nucleotides, the CDR3 is TGCGCCAGCAGCCTCTATACGGCGGCGGGGTCTAGCACAGATACGCAGTATTTT.

The chain uses TRBV29-1 and TRBJ2-1, with D uncertain. V was trimmed by 4 bases and J by 6 bases, leaving 10 bases between them. The CDR3 consists of 12 residues. Germline V gives CDR1 SQVTM, CDR2 ANQGSEA. Here the CDR3 DNA reads TGCAGCGTTGTGAGGTCAGTCAATGAGCAGTTCTTC. Amino acid sequence: CSVVRSVNEQFF.

The J gene is TRBJ1-2, the V gene TRBV28; perhaps TRBD1 as D (5 bases). The CDR3 covers 12 residues. The V gene lost 3 bases and the J gene lost 6 bases, with 8 bases spanning the gap. Looked up from germline, CDR1 is MDHEN and CDR2 is SYDVKM. The CDR3 protein is CASSFFRDGYTF. The CDR3 DNA follows: TGTGCCAGCAGTTTTTTCAGGGATGGCTACACCTTC.

The chain employs TRBV5-1 and TRBJ2-5; the D is unclear. V was cut by 0 bases and J by 4 bases, with 10 bases left in between. Germline values: CDR1 SGHRS, CDR2 YFSETQ. The CDR3 is 14 amino acids. The CDR3 reads CASSLERSSETQYF. The DNA for the CDR3 is TGCGCCAGCAGCTTGGAGAGAAGTTCAGAGACCCAGTACTTC.

This clone appeared a single time. V gene TRBV30 combines with J gene TRBJ2-1; TRBD2 might be the D (5 bases). Between the trimmed V and J ends, which lost 2 bases and 6 bases, there was a span of 14 bases. CDR3 length: 14 residues. Germline lookup yields CDR1 GTSNPN and CDR2 SVGIG (reference sequence). CDR3 sequence reads: CAWSQQRIGNEQFF. The CDR3 DNA follows: TGTGCCTGGAGTCAGCAGCGGATAGGCAATGAGCAGTTCTTC.

This sequence joins TRBV5-1 and TRBJ2-5; 7 bases match TRBD1. This CDR3 region has 14 residues. The germline gives CDR1 SGHRS, CDR2 YFSETQ. J gave up 4 bases and V 3 bases, and 6 bases lay outside the gene matches. This CDR3 is CASSWDSVGETQYF. In DNA, the CDR3 is TGCGCCAGCAGCTGGGACAGTGTGGGAGAGACCCAGTACTTC. Using reference TRBV5-1 and TRBJ2-5 for the parts outside the CDR3, the full variable domain is KAGVTQTPRYLIKTRGQQVTLSCSPISGHRSVSWYQQTPGQGLQFLFEYFSETQRNKGNFPGRFSGRQFSNSRSEMNVSTLELGDSALYLCASSWDSVGETQYFGPGTRLLVL.

The rearrangement uses TRBV7-9 and TRBJ1-2; 7 bases match TRBD1. This CDR3 comprises 15 residues. The junction had 3 bases not matched to a gene; V was cut back by 0 bases and J by 2 bases. The V gene's germline CDR1 is SEHNR and CDR2 FQNEAQ (reference sequence). CDR3 loop: CASSLAGDSNYGYTF. In DNA, the CDR3 is TGTGCCAGCAGCTTAGCGGGGGACAGCAACTATGGCTACACCTTC.